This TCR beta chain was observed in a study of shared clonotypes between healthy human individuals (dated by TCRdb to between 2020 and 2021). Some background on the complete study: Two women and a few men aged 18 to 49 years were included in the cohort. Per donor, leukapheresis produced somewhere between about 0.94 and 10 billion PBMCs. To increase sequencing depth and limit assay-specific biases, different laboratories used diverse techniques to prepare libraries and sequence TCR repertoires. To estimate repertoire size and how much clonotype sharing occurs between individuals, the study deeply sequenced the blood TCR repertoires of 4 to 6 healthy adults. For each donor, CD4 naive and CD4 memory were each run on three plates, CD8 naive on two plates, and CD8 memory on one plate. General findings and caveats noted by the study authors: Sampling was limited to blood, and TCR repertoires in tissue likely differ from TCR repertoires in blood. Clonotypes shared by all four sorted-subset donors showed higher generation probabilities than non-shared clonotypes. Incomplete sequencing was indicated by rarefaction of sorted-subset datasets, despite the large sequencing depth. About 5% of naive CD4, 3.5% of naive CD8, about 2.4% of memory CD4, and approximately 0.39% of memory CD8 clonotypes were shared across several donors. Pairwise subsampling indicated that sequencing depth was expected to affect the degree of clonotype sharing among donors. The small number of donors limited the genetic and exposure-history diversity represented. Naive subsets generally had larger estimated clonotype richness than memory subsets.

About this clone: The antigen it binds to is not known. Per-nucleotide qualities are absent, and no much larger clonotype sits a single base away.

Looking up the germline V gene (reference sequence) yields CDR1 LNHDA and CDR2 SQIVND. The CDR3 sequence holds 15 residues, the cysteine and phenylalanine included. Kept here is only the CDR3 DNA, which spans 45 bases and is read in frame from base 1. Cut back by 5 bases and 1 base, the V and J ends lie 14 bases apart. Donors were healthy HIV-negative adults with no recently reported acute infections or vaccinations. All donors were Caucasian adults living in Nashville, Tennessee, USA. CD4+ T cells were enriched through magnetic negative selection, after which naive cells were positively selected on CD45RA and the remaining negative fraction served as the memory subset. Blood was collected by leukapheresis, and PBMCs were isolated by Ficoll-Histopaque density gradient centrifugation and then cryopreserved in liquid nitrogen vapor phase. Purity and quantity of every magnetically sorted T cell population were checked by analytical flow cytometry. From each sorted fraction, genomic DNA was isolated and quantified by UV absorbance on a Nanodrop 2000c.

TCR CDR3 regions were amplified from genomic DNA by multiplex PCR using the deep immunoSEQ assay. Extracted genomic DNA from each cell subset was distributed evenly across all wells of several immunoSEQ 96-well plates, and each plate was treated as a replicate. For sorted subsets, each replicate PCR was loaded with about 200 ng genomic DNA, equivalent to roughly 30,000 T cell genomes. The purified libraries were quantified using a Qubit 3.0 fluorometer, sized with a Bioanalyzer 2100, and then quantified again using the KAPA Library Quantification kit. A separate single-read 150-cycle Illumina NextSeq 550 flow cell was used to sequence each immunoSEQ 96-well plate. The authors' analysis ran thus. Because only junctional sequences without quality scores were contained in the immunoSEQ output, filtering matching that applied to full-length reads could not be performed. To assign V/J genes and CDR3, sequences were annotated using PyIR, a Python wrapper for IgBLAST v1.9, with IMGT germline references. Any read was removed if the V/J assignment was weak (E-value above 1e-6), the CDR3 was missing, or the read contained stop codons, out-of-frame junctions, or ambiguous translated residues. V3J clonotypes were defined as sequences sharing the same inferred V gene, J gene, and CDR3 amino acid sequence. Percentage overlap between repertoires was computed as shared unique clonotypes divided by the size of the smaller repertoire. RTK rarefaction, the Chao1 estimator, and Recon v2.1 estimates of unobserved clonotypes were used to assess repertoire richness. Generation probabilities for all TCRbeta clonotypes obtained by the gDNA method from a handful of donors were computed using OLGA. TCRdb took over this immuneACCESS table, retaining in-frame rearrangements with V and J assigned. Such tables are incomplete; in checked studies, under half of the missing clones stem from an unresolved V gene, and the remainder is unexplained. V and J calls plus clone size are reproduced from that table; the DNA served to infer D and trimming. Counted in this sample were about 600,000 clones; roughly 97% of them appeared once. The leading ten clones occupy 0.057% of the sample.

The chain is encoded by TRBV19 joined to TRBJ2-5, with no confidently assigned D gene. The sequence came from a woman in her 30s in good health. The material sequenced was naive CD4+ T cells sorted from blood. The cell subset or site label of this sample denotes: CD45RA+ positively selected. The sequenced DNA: TGTGCCAGTAGTCCGAGGACCCTACGCCAAGAGACCCAGTACTTC. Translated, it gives CASSPRTLRQETQYF.